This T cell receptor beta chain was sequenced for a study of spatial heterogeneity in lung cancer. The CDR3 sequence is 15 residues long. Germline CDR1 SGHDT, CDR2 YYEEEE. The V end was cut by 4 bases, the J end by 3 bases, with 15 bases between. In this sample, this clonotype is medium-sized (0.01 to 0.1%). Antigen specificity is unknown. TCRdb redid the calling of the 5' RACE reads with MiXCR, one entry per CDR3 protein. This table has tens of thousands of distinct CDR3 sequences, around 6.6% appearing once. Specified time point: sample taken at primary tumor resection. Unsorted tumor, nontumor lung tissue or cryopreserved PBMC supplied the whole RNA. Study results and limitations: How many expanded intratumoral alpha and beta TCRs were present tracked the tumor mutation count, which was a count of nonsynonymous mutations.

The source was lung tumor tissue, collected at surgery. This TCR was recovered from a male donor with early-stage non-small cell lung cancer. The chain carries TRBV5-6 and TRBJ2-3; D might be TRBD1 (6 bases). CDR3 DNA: TGTGCCAGCAGCCAGGGGCAGACAGGAACAGATACGCAGTATTTT. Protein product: CASSQGQTGTDTQYF.